This T cell receptor (beta chain) is from a study of blood T cell repertoires in COVID-19. About the study: Samples of COVID-19 (acute and convalescent) were obtained from the United States, Italy and Spain.

Clones were sequenced by immunoSEQ multiplex PCR, and TCRdb holds only the in-frame ones, with some missing. The sample yields some 340,000 clones, 80% to 85% seen once. This study enrolled people aged about 18 to 100 from 24 US geographic areas. Donors in Cohort 3 counted as recovered after two negative PCRs, clearance, or symptom resolution. With 4 bases removed from V and 9 bases from J, the gap between germline ends came to 13 bases. This CDR3 comprises 12 residues. Per germline, CDR1 SGHVS and CDR2 FQNEAQ. V is TRBV7-8 and J is TRBJ2-7; possibly TRBD2 for D (6 bases). This TCR was recovered from a woman in her fifties or sixties who had recovered from COVID-19. The sequenced material came from PBMCs or T cells enriched from blood (not recorded which). For the CDR3, the DNA is TGTGCCAGCAGCTCCGCCCTAGCGCCGCAGTACTTC. Amino acids: CASSSALAPQYF.